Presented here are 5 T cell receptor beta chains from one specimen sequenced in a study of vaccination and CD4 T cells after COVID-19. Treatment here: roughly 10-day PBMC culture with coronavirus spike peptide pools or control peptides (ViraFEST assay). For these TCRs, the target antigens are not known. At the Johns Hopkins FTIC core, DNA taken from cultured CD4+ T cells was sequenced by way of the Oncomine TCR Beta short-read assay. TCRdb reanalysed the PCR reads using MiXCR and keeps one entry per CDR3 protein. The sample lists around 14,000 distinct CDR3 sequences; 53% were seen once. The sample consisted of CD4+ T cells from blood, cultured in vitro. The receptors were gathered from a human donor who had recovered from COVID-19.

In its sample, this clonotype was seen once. The CDR3 nucleotides read TGTGCTAGTGGTTCCGGGTCGAGCCAAGAGACCCAGTACTTC. Protein sequence: CASGSGSSQETQYF. This chain uses TRBV12-5 with TRBJ2-5; D not resolved. Trimming removed 4 bases at V and 1 base at J, with 10 bases between. This CDR3 region has 14 residues. The germline gives CDR1 LGHNT, CDR2 FRNRAP.

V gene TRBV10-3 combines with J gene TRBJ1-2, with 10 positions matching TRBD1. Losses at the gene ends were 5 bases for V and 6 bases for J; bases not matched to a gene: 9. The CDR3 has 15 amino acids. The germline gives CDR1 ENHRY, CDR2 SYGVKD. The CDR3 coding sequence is TGTGCCATCAGTAAAAGGGACAGGGGCGAGGATGGCTACACCTTC. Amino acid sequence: CAISKRDRGEDGYTF.

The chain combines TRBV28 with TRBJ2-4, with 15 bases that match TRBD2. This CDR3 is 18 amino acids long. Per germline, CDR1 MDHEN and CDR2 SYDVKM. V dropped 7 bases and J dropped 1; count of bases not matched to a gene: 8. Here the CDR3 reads CASNPWTSGRDAKNIQYF. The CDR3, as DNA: TGTGCCAGCAATCCGTGGACTAGCGGGAGGGATGCCAAAAACATTCAGTACTTC.

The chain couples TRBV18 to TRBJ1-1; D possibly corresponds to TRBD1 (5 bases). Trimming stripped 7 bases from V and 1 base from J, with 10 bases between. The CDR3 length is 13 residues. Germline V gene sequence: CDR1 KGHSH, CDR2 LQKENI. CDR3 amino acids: CASCQGANTEAFF. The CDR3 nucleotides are TGTGCCAGCTGCCAAGGGGCGAACACTGAAGCTTTCTTT.

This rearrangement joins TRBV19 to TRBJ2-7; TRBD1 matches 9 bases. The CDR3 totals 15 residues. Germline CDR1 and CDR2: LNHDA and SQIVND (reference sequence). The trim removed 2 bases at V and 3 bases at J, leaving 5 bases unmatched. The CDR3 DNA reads TGTGCCAGTAGTATAATGACAGGGGGGTTCTACGAGCAGTACTTC. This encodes CASSIMTGGFYEQYF.